The subject of this entry is one T cell receptor beta chain. In the authors' methods: Reference gene primer amplification yielded estimated nucleated cell counts. Assay used: immunoSEQ multiplex PCR; TCRdb lists only in-frame clones, some missing. That table furnishes V, J and clone size, whereas the DNA furnished D and trimming. The sample records 200,000 or so clones, approximately 86% being singletons. This record belongs to a study of blood T cell repertoires in COVID-19. Overall study context: Material from acute and convalescent COVID-19 was sourced from the United States, Italy and Spain. Sources were T cells, B-cell-depleted T cells, or PBMCs; the material itself was cDNA or gDNA.

The CDR3 runs to 15 residues. Germline V gives CDR1 SGHRS, CDR2 YFSETQ. Trimming stripped 0 bases from V and 0 bases from J, with 7 bases between. The chain recombines TRBV5-1 with TRBJ1-5; D remains ambiguous. This receptor was identified in a man aged 55 to 70 with acute or convalescent COVID-19. Sequenced input: peripheral blood. In DNA form, the CDR3 reads TGCGCCAGCAGCTTGGACGGGAATAGCAATCAGCCCCAGCATTTT. This codes for CASSLDGNSNQPQHF.